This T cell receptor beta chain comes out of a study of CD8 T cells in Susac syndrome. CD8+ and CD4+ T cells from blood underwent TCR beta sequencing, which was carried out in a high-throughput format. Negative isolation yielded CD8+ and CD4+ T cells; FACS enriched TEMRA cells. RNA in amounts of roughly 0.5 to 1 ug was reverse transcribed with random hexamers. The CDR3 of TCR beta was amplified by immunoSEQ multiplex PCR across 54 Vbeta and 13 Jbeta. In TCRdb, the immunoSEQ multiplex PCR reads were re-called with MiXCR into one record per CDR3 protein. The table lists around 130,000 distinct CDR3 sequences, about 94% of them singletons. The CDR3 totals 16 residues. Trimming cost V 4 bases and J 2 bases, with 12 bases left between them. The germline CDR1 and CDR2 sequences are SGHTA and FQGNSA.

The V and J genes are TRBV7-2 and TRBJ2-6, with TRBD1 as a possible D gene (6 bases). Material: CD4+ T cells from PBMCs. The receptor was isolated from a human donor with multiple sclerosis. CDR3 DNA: TGTGCCAGCAGCTCTAACAGGGCCGCTGGGGCCAACGTCCTGACTTTC. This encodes CASSSNRAAGANVLTF.